This T cell receptor beta chain was documented in a study of blood T cell repertoires in COVID-19. Overall study context: The samples span acute and convalescent COVID-19 from the United States, Italy and Spain. Sources were T cells, B-cell-depleted T cells, or PBMCs; the material itself was cDNA or gDNA.

The CDR3 contains 14 residues. Germline V gene sequence: CDR1 LNHDA, CDR2 SQIVND (reference sequence). V gave up 5 bases and J gave up 6 bases, with 14 bases separating them. This clone was counted ten times or more. As processed by the authors: Quantification of nucleated cells was approximated via reference gene primer amplification. Data came from immunoSEQ multiplex PCR; TCRdb stores just in-frame clones and leaves some out. The DNA was the basis for D and trimming; V, J and clone size are from that table. This sample has around 180,000 clones, with around 67% found just once. Sample: peripheral blood. The chain joins TRBV19 to TRBJ1-5; no firm D call. This receptor was taken from a woman aged 80 or over with acute or convalescent COVID-19. The CDR3 nucleotides are TGTGCCAGTAGTGACGGCGGGGAAGGTCAGCCCCAGCATTTT. Encoded protein: CASSDGGEGQPQHF.